This T cell receptor beta chain was retrieved from a study of OX40 agonist ivuxolimab in advanced cancers. Study details: Patient treatment consisted of intravenous ivuxolimab administration every 2 weeks at 0.01 to 10 mg/kg. Study-wide results and limits: Several nonresponders also turned out to have low normalized T-cell clonal expansion.

Profiling relied on immunoSEQ multiplex PCR, and the TCRdb table lists in-frame clones only, not all of them. Of tens of thousands of clones in the sample, around four fifths are singletons; the top ten hold approximately 5%. This CDR3 contains 17 residues. The V end was cut by 3 bases, the J end by 2 bases, with 14 bases between. Germline CDR1 SGHAT, CDR2 FQNNGV. A word on this clone: Antigen unknown.

This receptor was obtained from an adult with an advanced solid tumor such as melanoma, head and neck, liver or kidney cancer. The sample was CD4+ or CD8+ T cells sorted from blood, taken in a trial of the OX40 agonist ivuxolimab. The chain employs TRBV11-2 and TRBJ2-6; perhaps TRBD2 as D (6 bases). The DNA of the CDR3 is TGTGCCAGCAGCTTTCTGGCCGGGAGTCCTGGGGCCAACGTCCTGACTTTC. Protein sequence: CASSFLAGSPGANVLTF.